Listed below are T cell receptor beta chains from one sample, sequenced in a study of blood T cells in healthy people across ages. One entry per CDR3 protein, called by TCRdb with MiXCR from the 5' RACE reads. The repertoire includes about 1.4 million distinct CDR3 sequences, 45% to 70% of them detected once, and 6.5% to 8.5% sits in the top ten. Sequenced: blood. All receptors come from a man younger than 30 in good health. The CDR3 runs from the conserved cysteine through the conserved F or W. Fields, in order: D gene, clone size, J gene, V gene, CDR3 DNA, CDR3 protein. The D gene is left open where the match is weak. Clone size is stated in some rows and not others, as once, few, many or a class when expanded.

D: NA; size: once; J: TRBJ2-7; V: TRBV15; DNA: TGTGCCACCAGCAGAGATCAGAGCAAGTTCTACGAGCAGTACTTC; CDR3: CATSRDQSKFYEQYF
D: NA; size: NA; J: TRBJ2-5; V: TRBV7-2; DNA: TGTGCCAGCAGTTCGACCAGAACGATGGGGACGGGAGAGACCCAGTACTTC; CDR3: CASSSTRTMGTGETQYF
D: TRBD1; size: NA; J: TRBJ1-6; V: TRBV4-1; DNA: TGCGCCAGCAGCCAAGGACAGGGGCGTAATTCACCCCTCCACTTT; CDR3: CASSQGQGRNSPLHF
D: TRBD2; size: NA; J: TRBJ2-3; V: TRBV10-1; DNA: TGCGCCACCCGACGGGGACTAACAACAGATACGCAGTATTTT; CDR3: CATRRGLTTDTQYF
D: NA; size: many; J: TRBJ1-6; V: TRBV6-2/TRBV6-3; DNA: TGTGCCAGCAGCCCCCGAGGGAGCGATTCACCCCTCCACTTT; CDR3: CASSPRGSDSPLHF
D: TRBD2; size: few; J: TRBJ2-7; V: TRBV27; DNA: TGTGCCACCAAGCAGTTCCTAAGCACCCCGGGACTAGCGGGAGACGAGCAGTACTTC; CDR3: CATKQFLSTPGLAGDEQYF
D: NA; size: NA; J: TRBJ2-1; V: TRBV20-1; DNA: TGCAGTGCTAGAGAAGGTAGTGTTAACGAGCAGTTCTTC; CDR3: CSAREGSVNEQFF
D: TRBD1; size: NA; J: TRBJ2-1; V: TRBV5-1; DNA: TGCGCCAGCAGCTTGGTGGGACAGAGCTACAATGAGCAGTTCTTC; CDR3: CASSLVGQSYNEQFF
D: NA; size: few; J: TRBJ2-7; V: TRBV7-2; DNA: TGTGCCAGCAGTCAAACACGTTCTGCCTACGAGCAGTACTTC; CDR3: CASSQTRSAYEQYF
D: NA; size: NA; J: TRBJ1-1; V: TRBV20-1; DNA: TGCAGTGCTAGAGGTCGACATACGACTGAAGCTTTCTTT; CDR3: CSARGRHTTEAFF
D: NA; size: few; J: TRBJ2-4; V: TRBV7-2; DNA: TGTGCCAGCAGTCCCGGGCTCTATCTGGCCAAAAACATTCAGTACTTC; CDR3: CASSPGLYLAKNIQYF
D: TRBD2; size: few; J: TRBJ2-5; V: TRBV20-1; DNA: TGCAGTGCTAGAGGTCCTAGCGGGTGGGCCGAGACCCAGTACTTC; CDR3: CSARGPSGWAETQYF
D: TRBD1; size: few; J: TRBJ2-3; V: TRBV20-1; DNA: TGCAGTGCCCGACCGGGACAGGGGAGGAATACGCAGTATTTT; CDR3: CSARPGQGRNTQYF
D: TRBD2; size: few; J: TRBJ2-3; V: TRBV20-1; DNA: TGCAGTGCTAGACCCGACTCGGGGGGGGCAGATACGCAGTATTTT; CDR3: CSARPDSGGADTQYF
D: NA; size: few; J: TRBJ2-7; V: TRBV25-1; DNA: TGTGCCAGCAGTCTAGCCGGGAGCGAATACGAGCAGTACTTC; CDR3: CASSLAGSEYEQYF
D: NA; size: NA; J: TRBJ1-2; V: TRBV6-1; DNA: TGTGCCAGCGGTGAAATCGTGGACGGCCCCTATGGCTACACCTTC; CDR3: CASGEIVDGPYGYTF
D: TRBD2; size: NA; J: TRBJ2-7; V: TRBV20-1; DNA: TGCAGTGCCTCGGGCCGGGGGGGCTACGAGCAGTACTTC; CDR3: CSASGRGGYEQYF
D: TRBD2; size: NA; J: TRBJ2-3; V: TRBV6-5; DNA: TGTGCCAGCAGTTATACACTCGGGACTAGCGGGAGGGCTAGCACAGATACGCAGTATTTT; CDR3: CASSYTLGTSGRASTDTQYF
D: NA; size: NA; J: TRBJ2-3; V: TRBV4-2; DNA: TGTGCCAGCAGCCAAACGACGATGGCTGCTAGCACAGATACGCAGTATTTT; CDR3: CASSQTTMAASTDTQYF
D: NA; size: NA; J: TRBJ2-7; V: TRBV6-1; DNA: TGTGCCAGCATGTCCGGACGGCCCTACGAGCAGTACTTC; CDR3: CASMSGRPYEQYF
D: TRBD1; size: NA; J: TRBJ1-5; V: TRBV6-6; DNA: TGTGCCAGCAAGGACAGGGGGGGCAATCAGCCCCAGCATTTT; CDR3: CASKDRGGNQPQHF
D: NA; size: NA; J: TRBJ2-1; V: TRBV12-3/TRBV12-4; DNA: TGTGCCAGTAAATCCTCTAGCCATGAGCAGTTCTTC; CDR3: CASKSSSHEQFF
D: TRBD1; size: NA; J: TRBJ2-7; V: TRBV12-3/TRBV12-4; DNA: TGTGCCAGCAGTTTACGCGACGGACAGGGGCTTCACGAGCAGTACTTC; CDR3: CASSLRDGQGLHEQYF
D: NA; size: few; J: TRBJ1-2; V: TRBV20-1; DNA: TGCAGTGCCCCCATTACAGGGATAGGGTATGGCTACACCTTC; CDR3: CSAPITGIGYGYTF